This T cell receptor (beta chain) was sequenced in a study of blood T cell repertoires in COVID-19. Sequencing used immunoSEQ multiplex PCR; TCRdb keeps in-frame clones, though not all of them. This sample has fewer than 250,000 clones, with 75% to 90% found just once. Germline V gene sequence: CDR1 GTSNPN, CDR2 SVGIG (reference sequence). CDR3 length equals 16 residues. V trimming: 0 bases; J trimming: 2 bases; junction bases outside the gene matches: 9. The source of this sequence is a woman aged 25 to 45 who had been exposed to COVID-19. The chain uses TRBV30 and TRBJ1-1; 7 bases are a match to TRBD1. Material for sequencing was PBMCs or T cells enriched from blood (not recorded which). CDR3 loop: CAWSVLRDSFNTEAFF. The DNA for the CDR3 is TGTGCCTGGAGTGTACTTAGGGACAGTTTCAACACTGAAGCTTTCTTT.